The T cell receptor (beta chain) described here comes from a study of T cell clones after liver transplantation. Study-level information: Three of the eight recipients were HCV-positive; the rest had non-autoimmune, non-viral transplant indications.

TCRdb's copy holds only in-frame clones and misses some; the assay was immunoSEQ multiplex PCR. The repertoire holds some 59,000 clones, with 71% as singletons. Specimen: CD4+ T cells from blood, collected before liver transplant. This receptor was identified in a human donor who received a liver transplant.

This chain's CDR3 is CAISEGLPSYEQYF. CDR3 sequence (DNA): TGTGCCATCAGTGAGGGACTGCCCTCCTACGAGCAGTACTTC. The chain recombines TRBV10-3 with TRBJ2-7; perhaps TRBD2 as D (5 bases). V was shortened by 2 bases and J by 0 bases, with 8 bases between the two germline ends. The germline V gene encodes CDR1 ENHRY and CDR2 SYGVKD. The CDR3 sequence is 14 residues long.